The 19 T cell receptor beta chains in this list originate from one sample, sequenced in a study of T cells in Graves' hyperthyroidism and ophthalmopathy. Amplified TCR beta CDR3 regions derived from RNA transcripts. HTBI primers were used for first-round RT-PCR of the TCR CDR3. Each CDR3 protein gets one entry after TCRdb re-called the multiplex PCR reads with MiXCR. The data show hundreds of thousands of distinct CDR3 sequences, with 20% to 25% seen just once and around 62% held by the top ten. The sequenced sample was blood. The receptor set was obtained from a man aged 25 to 40 with Graves' ophthalmopathy.

There are many counts of this clonotype. The V call is TRBV30, the J call TRBJ1-2; weak D call: TRBD1 (5 bases). Germline CDR1 GTSNPN, CDR2 SVGIG (reference sequence). The CDR3 covers 14 residues. Between the trimmed V and J ends, which lost 1 base and 2 bases, there was a span of 11 bases. CDR3 coding DNA: TGTGCCTGGAGTGGGGGCAATGGAAACTATGGCTACACCTTC. This sequence encodes CAWSGGNGNYGYTF.

This clonotype turned up a few times. The chain couples TRBV29-1 to TRBJ1-1; TRBD1 matches 7 bases. The CDR3 has 11 residues. J was trimmed by 8 bases and V by 2 bases; bases with no gene match: 2. Germline loops: CDR1 SQVTM, CDR2 ANQGSEA. The CDR3 coding sequence is TGCAGCGTTGAACAGGGGGGGGAAGCTTTCTTT. This sequence encodes CSVEQGGEAFF.

The rearrangement joins TRBV14 to TRBJ2-5, with D perhaps matching TRBD2 (6 bases). CDR1 and CDR2 (germline): SGHDN, FVKESK. V was pared by 1 base and J by 7 bases, with 16 bases between. This CDR3 spans 15 amino acids. Here the CDR3 reads CASSQAGSSAVTQYF. In nucleotides, the CDR3 is TGTGCCAGCAGCCAAGCGGGGTCTAGCGCCGTGACCCAGTACTTC.

The chain carries TRBV20-1 and TRBJ2-2, with TRBD2 matching over 9 bases. The CDR3 extends over 14 amino acids. V shed 6 bases and J 1 base; nucleotides not matched to a gene: 3. Germline V lookup: CDR1 DFQATT, CDR2 SNEGSKA (reference sequence). CDR3 nucleotide sequence: TGCAGTGCCCCGACTAGCGGGAACACCGGGGAGCTGTTTTTT. Translated: CSAPTSGNTGELFF.

This clonotype was detected a few times. V and J are TRBV11-1 and TRBJ2-1, with 9 bases fitting TRBD2. The CDR3 length is 14 residues. Germline V gene data show CDR1 as SGHAT and CDR2 as FQDESV (reference sequence). With V trimmed by 1 base and J by 6 bases, 1 base remained unmatched. In DNA, the CDR3 is TGTGCCAGCAGCTTAGGCGGGAGGGCCAATGAGCAGTTCTTC. Translated, it gives CASSLGGRANEQFF.

This clonotype was detected many times. The rearrangement links TRBV20-1 to TRBJ2-1, with 9 bases lining up with TRBD2. The germline gives CDR1 DFQATT, CDR2 SNEGSKA (reference sequence). J was trimmed by 4 bases and V by 3 bases; bases with no gene match: 4. The CDR3 length is 14 residues. The CDR3 bases are TGCAGTGCTAGTGCGGGAGGGCTGTACAATGAGCAGTTCTTC. Translating it yields CSASAGGLYNEQFF.

The J gene is TRBJ1-1, the V gene TRBV19, with a possible D match to TRBD1 (6 bases). The germline V gene encodes CDR1 LNHDA and CDR2 SQIVND (reference sequence). V was clipped by 9 bases and J by 7 bases, with 21 bases between them. The CDR3 length is 14 residues. CDR3 nucleotides: TGTGCCAGCTGGGGGGCCCGGACAGACAATGAAGCTTTCTTT. Amino acid sequence: CASWGARTDNEAFF.

This clonotype was detected a few times. This sequence joins TRBV29-1 and TRBJ2-7; 10 bases match TRBD1. V shed 7 bases and J 1 base; nucleotides not matched to a gene: 13. Germline loops: CDR1 SQVTM, CDR2 ANQGSEA. The CDR3 spans 16 residues. For the CDR3, the DNA is TGCAGCGCCGAAGCTCGGGACAGGGGTCTGTCCTACGAGCAGTACTTC. Residues: CSAEARDRGLSYEQYF.

This clonotype was seen repeatedly, ten times or more. The rearrangement joins TRBV12-3 or TRBV12-4 to TRBJ2-3; D remains ambiguous. The CDR3 is 16 amino acids. The ends were cut back, 1 base at V and 1 base at J, with 12 bases in the middle. In DNA form, the CDR3 reads TGTGCCAGCAGTTTAGGTCGGGTTGTTGGCACAGATACGCAGTATTTT. Amino acids: CASSLGRVVGTDTQYF.

The V call is TRBV7-8, the J call TRBJ1-2; D unresolved. From germline, CDR1 is SGHVS and CDR2 FQNEAQ. Trimming pared 5 bases from V and 4 bases from J, leaving 20 bases between. The CDR3 totals 16 residues. In DNA form, the CDR3 reads TGTGCCAGCAGCATTAAGGACCGTATCTCTCTCTATGGCTACACCTTC. Translated: CASSIKDRISLYGYTF.

This chain links TRBV5-1 with TRBJ2-1; 10 bases match TRBD2. Germline V gene data show CDR1 as SGHRS and CDR2 as YFSETQ. This CDR3 has 15 residues. Losses at the gene ends were 7 bases for V and 6 bases for J; bases not matched to a gene: 10. The CDR3 sequence is CASSPTSGIINEQFF. CDR3 DNA: TGCGCCAGCTCCCCCACTAGCGGGATTATCAATGAGCAGTTCTTC.

V is TRBV7-8 and J is TRBJ2-1; no definite D call. Germline values: CDR1 SGHVS, CDR2 FQNEAQ. The CDR3 has 13 amino acids. The V end was cut by 1 base, the J end by 5 bases, with 6 bases between. The CDR3 DNA follows: TGTGCCAGCAGCTTAGGACGGAACAATGAGCAGTTCTTC. Translation: CASSLGRNNEQFF. The entire variable domain, with the rest obtained from reference TRBV7-8 and TRBJ2-1, is as follows: GAGVSQSPRYKVAKRGQDVALRCDPISGHVSLFWYQQALGQGPEFLTYFQNEAQLDKSGLPSDRFFAERPEGSVSTLKIQRTQQEDSAVYLCASSLGRNNEQFFGPGTRLTVL.

There are a few counts of this clonotype. The chain carries TRBV11-2 and TRBJ2-3; perhaps D is TRBD1 or TRBD2 (5 bases each). Germline lookup yields CDR1 SGHAT and CDR2 FQNNGV. The CDR3 sequence is 15 residues long. V was shortened by 5 bases and J by 5 bases, with 17 bases between the two germline ends. The DNA for the CDR3 is TGTGCCAGCAGCGACAATCGGGACGTAAAAGATACGCAGTATTTT. This translates into CASSDNRDVKDTQYF.

This clonotype has more than one count but fewer than ten. This chain uses TRBV6-1 with TRBJ1-5, with TRBD1 matching 9 bases. Germline CDR1 MNHNS, CDR2 SASEGT. J gave up 4 bases and V 9 bases, and 4 bases lay outside the gene matches. CDR3 length: 13 amino acids. CDR3 in amino acids: CASGTGLNQPQHF. The CDR3 DNA sequence: TGTGCCAGTGGGACAGGGCTTAATCAGCCCCAGCATTTT.

This clonotype occurred many times. The gene calls are TRBV11-2 and TRBJ2-7; TRBD2 aligns across 8 bases. Germline values: CDR1 SGHAT, CDR2 FQNNGV. The V and J ends lost 3 bases and 2 bases, in that order; junction bases with no gene match: 6. CDR3 size: 15 residues. This chain's CDR3 is CASSFLRGRTYEQYF. Written as DNA, the CDR3 is TGTGCCAGCAGCTTTTTGCGCGGGAGGACCTACGAGCAGTACTTC.

In this sample, this clonotype turned up many times. The V gene is TRBV2, the J gene TRBJ1-2; tentative D call: TRBD1 (6 bases). There are 15 residues in the CDR3. The V gene lost 8 bases and the J gene lost 4 bases, with 20 bases spanning the gap. Germline V gene sequence: CDR1 SNHLY, CDR2 FYNNEI. CDR3 loop: CASRLGRADSYGYTF. The CDR3 DNA follows: TGTGCCAGCCGCCTGGGACGGGCGGACAGCTATGGCTACACCTTC. Drawing the rest from reference TRBV2 and TRBJ1-2, the complete variable domain is EPEVTQTPSHQVTQMGQEVILRCVPISNHLYFYWYRQILGQKVEFLVSFYNNEISEKSEIFDDQFSVERPDGSNFTLKIRSTKLEDSAMYFCASRLGRADSYGYTFGSGTRLTVV.

This clonotype was observed a handful of times. The chain uses TRBV7-9 and TRBJ1-3; TRBD1 matches at 7 bases. Trimming took 5 bases from V and 0 from J; bases not matched to a gene: 7. Germline values: CDR1 SEHNR, CDR2 FQNEAQ (reference sequence). The length of the CDR3 is 16 residues. The CDR3 spells CASSPAGTVSGNTIYF. The CDR3 DNA reads TGTGCCAGCAGCCCTGCTGGGACAGTCTCTGGAAACACCATATATTTT. Looking up the rest from reference TRBV7-9 and TRBJ1-3 gives the full variable domain: DTGVSQNPRHKITKRGQNVTFRCDPISEHNRLYWYRQTLGQGPEFLTYFQNEAQLEKSRLLSDRFSAERPKGSFSTLEIQRTEQGDSAMYLCASSPAGTVSGNTIYFGEGSWLTVV.

This clonotype was detected ten times or more. This rearrangement joins TRBV28 to TRBJ2-1; D possibly corresponds to TRBD1 (6 bases). CDR3 length: 17 residues. V lost 11 bases and J 7 bases, leaving 30 bases between the germline ends. CDR1 and CDR2 from the germline V gene are MDHEN and SYDVKM. This chain's CDR3 is CAGSSVRDTKPGNEQFF. The DNA of the CDR3 is TGTGCCGGATCCTCTGTACGGGACACCAAACCCGGGAATGAGCAGTTCTTC.

The gene calls are TRBV27 and TRBJ2-1, with D tentatively TRBD1 or TRBD2 (5 bases each). V was cut by 6 bases and J by 7 bases, with 16 bases left in between. Germline lookup yields CDR1 MNHEY and CDR2 SMNVEV (reference sequence). The CDR3 is 14 residues long. The CDR3 loop is CASRFSGTTNEQFF. As DNA, the CDR3 is TGTGCCAGCAGATTCTCAGGGACGACAAATGAGCAGTTCTTC.